This TCR beta chain appears in the sequencing data of a study of HIV-infected patients and healthy controls. The repertoire came from unfractionated whole blood and reflected all unsorted peripheral T cells. An approximately 2.4 ml peripheral blood sample was taken for RNA. V was pared by 6 bases and J by 1 base, with 9 bases between. CDR1 is LNHDA and CDR2 is SQIVND in the germline V gene (reference sequence). The CDR3 length is 13 residues. Study-wide results and limits: Compared with untreated HIV+ repertoires, healthy controls showed roughly threefold more distinct CDR3s and higher Shannon diversity.

At least ten counts were recorded for this clonotype. Its specificity is not known. Alpha and beta constant-region primers primed reverse transcription of about 500 ng RNA. Each of the alpha and beta chains got its own library through chain-specific third strand synthesis with indices. Two random hexamers, added before amplification and joined, formed each molecule's 12-nucleotide barcode. Via MiXCR, TCRdb re-called the 5' RACE reads, giving one row per CDR3 protein. The sample lists 18,000 or so distinct CDR3 sequences; roughly an eighth were seen once. The sample consisted of blood. The V gene is TRBV19, the J gene TRBJ1-1; D gene uncertain. The source of this sequence is an adult in good health. CDR3 nucleotide sequence: TGTGCCAGTAGCCTAAATTCGAACACTGAAGCTTTCTTT. Translating it yields CASSLNSNTEAFF. The variable domain in full, completed from reference TRBV19 and TRBJ1-1, reads DGGITQSPKYLFRKEGQNVTLSCEQNLNHDAMYWYRQDPGQGLRLIYYSQIVNDFQKGDIAEGYSVSREKKESFPLTVTSAQKNPTAFYLCASSLNSNTEAFFGQGTRLTVV.